Following are 10 T cell receptor beta chains from one sample sequenced in a study of graft-versus-host responses after intestinal transplantation. Some clones are missing from TCRdb's copy, which holds only in-frame ones; the method was immunoSEQ multiplex PCR. This table holds more than 50,000 clones, 91% found once. Here the sequenced sample was PBMCs, taken roughly 660 days after intestinal transplant. These receptors were taken from a human patient who received an intestinal transplant, so some T cells may come from the graft donor.

The chain uses TRBV6-1 and TRBJ2-3; TRBD2 matches 13 bases. This CDR3 has 16 residues. Germline V lookup: CDR1 MNHNS, CDR2 SASEGT. V dropped 3 bases and J dropped 2; count of bases not matched to a gene: 2. DNA for the CDR3: TGTGCCAGCAGTGAGGGACTAGCGGGGACCACAGATACGCAGTATTTT. Encoded protein: CASSEGLAGTTDTQYF.

This clone was recorded once. V and J are TRBV7-8 and TRBJ1-5, with D possibly matching TRBD1 (6 bases). V was pared by 2 bases and J by 3 bases, with 20 bases between. Germline assignment: CDR1 SGHVS and CDR2 FQNEAQ. The CDR3 length is 18 residues. The CDR3, as DNA: TGTGCCAGCAGCTTAAGGGGAAGGGGGGGGCAGACCAATCAGCCCCAGCATTTT. It specifies CASSLRGRGGQTNQPQHF.

The genes are TRBV11-3 and TRBJ2-3; D remains unclear. This CDR3 region has 15 residues. Trimming took 5 bases from V and 1 from J, leaving 13 bases between them. Germline V gene lookup returns CDR1 SGHNT and CDR2 YENEEA. The CDR3 DNA follows: TGTGCCAGCAGCCCCCCCGGGTGGGGCACAGATACGCAGTATTTT. This gives the protein CASSPPGWGTDTQYF.

The genes are TRBV18 and TRBJ1-2; no reliable D call. Germline lookup yields CDR1 KGHSH and CDR2 LQKENI. The V and J ends lost 6 bases and 4 bases respectively, with 12 bases between them. This CDR3 is built from 13 residues. CDR3 nucleotide sequence: TGTGCCAGCTCTCACGACCGGGGCTATGGCTACACCTTC. Amino acids: CASSHDRGYGYTF.

This chain links TRBV18 with TRBJ1-1, with 7 nucleotides matching TRBD1. The CDR3 is made up of 14 amino acids. V lost 3 bases, J lost 5 bases, and 6 bases stayed unmatched. Germline V lookup: CDR1 KGHSH, CDR2 LQKENI. CDR3 in amino acids: CASSPTGRRTEAFF. The CDR3 coding sequence is TGTGCCAGCTCACCGACAGGGAGACGAACTGAAGCTTTCTTT.

CDR3 residues: CASSTSGGVYNEQFF. The CDR3 region has the DNA TGTGCCAGCAGCACAAGCGGGGGGGTATACAATGAGCAGTTCTTC. This chain connects TRBV9 to TRBJ2-1, with 10 nucleotides matching TRBD2. V trimming: 4 bases; J trimming: 4 bases; junction bases outside the gene matches: 5. The CDR3 has 15 amino acids. The V gene's germline CDR1 is SGDLS and CDR2 YYNGEE. Full variable domain (missing parts from reference TRBV9 and TRBJ2-1): DSGVTQTPKHLITATGQRVTLRCSPRSGDLSVYWYQQSLDQGLQFLIQYYNGEERAKGNILERFSAQQFPDLHSELNLSSLELGDSALYFCASSTSGGVYNEQFFGPGTRLTVL.

This rearrangement joins TRBV11-3 to TRBJ2-1; 8 bases are a match to TRBD1. Germline-derived CDR1 and CDR2 are SGHNT and YENEEA. V gave up 7 bases and J gave up 1 base; unmatched junction bases: 3. The CDR3 length is 14 residues. CDR3 protein: CASNTGGSYNEQFF. CDR3 nucleotides: TGTGCCAGCAACACAGGGGGGTCCTACAATGAGCAGTTCTTC.

The chain is built from TRBV7-9 and TRBJ1-4, with D possibly TRBD1 on 5 matching bases. Trimming cost V 10 bases and J 3 bases, with 21 bases left between them. The germline V gene encodes CDR1 SEHNR and CDR2 FQNEAQ (reference sequence). There are 16 residues in the CDR3. Here the CDR3 reads CATAGGTGLPNEKLFF. CDR3 in DNA: TGTGCCACCGCGGGGGGGACTGGGCTCCCTAATGAAAAACTGTTTTTT.

The CDR3 loop is CASSYQTGTQETQYF. In nucleotides, the CDR3 is TGTGCCAGCAGCTATCAAACGGGGACGCAAGAGACCCAGTACTTC. This chain connects TRBV13 to TRBJ2-5; D might be TRBD1 or TRBD2, each matching 5 bases. V was trimmed by 4 bases and J by 2 bases, leaving 14 bases between them. CDR3 size: 15 residues. The germline V gene has CDR1 PRHDT and CDR2 FYEKMQ (reference sequence). The full variable domain, rest sourced from reference TRBV13 and TRBJ2-5, is AAGVIQSPRHLIKEKRETATLKCYPIPRHDTVYWYQQGPGQDPQFLISFYEKMQSDKGSIPDRFSAQQFSDYHSELNMSSLELGDSALYFCASSYQTGTQETQYFGPGTRLLVL.

V usage is TRBV6-6 and J usage is TRBJ2-1, with a tentative D call TRBD1 (5 bases). The CDR3 length is 14 residues. V was pared by 7 bases and J by 2 bases, with 12 bases between. Germline V gene sequence: CDR1 MNHNY, CDR2 SVGAGI (reference sequence). The CDR3 DNA sequence: TGTGCCAGCAAAGGGGCCTTCGCCTACAATGAGCAGTTCTTC. This gives the protein CASKGAFAYNEQFF.